Shown below are 25 T cell receptor beta chains from a single sample sequenced in a study of long-term antiretroviral therapy in people with HIV. This was the immunoSEQ v3.0 assay at survey level. The assay was immunoSEQ multiplex PCR, and TCRdb's table has in-frame clones only and misses some. This sample yields approximately 24,000 clones, of which about nine tenths are seen a single time; about 9% belongs to the top ten. The sequenced sample was unsorted PBMCs, obtained 1.8 years before starting antiretroviral therapy. The receptors originated from a man aged 45-60 years with HIV.

The gene calls are TRBV5-4 and TRBJ1-3; D possibly corresponds to TRBD1 (5 bases). V was shortened by 4 bases and J by 6 bases, with 14 bases between the two germline ends. The germline V gene encodes CDR1 SGHNT and CDR2 YYREEE (reference sequence). This CDR3 has 14 amino acids. As DNA, the CDR3 is TGTGCCAGCAGCCGGGGACCCGGGGAAAACACCATATATTTT. Amino acid sequence: CASSRGPGENTIYF.

This clone was counted once. The rearrangement links TRBV5-5 to TRBJ2-3; tentative D call: TRBD1 (5 bases). V lost 1 base, J lost 2 bases, and 17 bases lay in between. From germline, CDR1 is SGHKS and CDR2 YYEKEE (reference sequence). The CDR3 totals 17 residues. DNA for the CDR3: TGTGCCAGCAGCTTGATTATTAGCAGGGCCACCACAGATACGCAGTATTTT. Its translation: CASSLIISRATTDTQYF.

This chain uses TRBV2 with TRBJ2-1; no clear D. This CDR3 is built from 13 residues. The germline V gene has CDR1 SNHLY and CDR2 FYNNEI. The V and J ends lost 10 bases and 4 bases respectively, with 14 bases between them. For the CDR3, the DNA is TGTGCCAAAGGAACACCGAAGTACAATGAGCAGTTCTTC. It translates to CAKGTPKYNEQFF. The entire variable domain, with the rest obtained from reference TRBV2 and TRBJ2-1, is as follows: EPEVTQTPSHQVTQMGQEVILRCVPISNHLYFYWYRQILGQKVEFLVSFYNNEISEKSEIFDDQFSVERPDGSNFTLKIRSTKLEDSAMYFCAKGTPKYNEQFFGPGTRLTVL.

The CDR3 nucleotides read TGTGCCAGTAGTTCCCTAGACAGTCTTTATAGCAATCAGCCCCAGCATTTT. Residues: CASSSLDSLYSNQPQHF. The V gene is TRBV19, the J gene TRBJ1-5; the D gene is possibly TRBD1 (5 bases). From germline, CDR1 is LNHDA and CDR2 SQIVND (reference sequence). V dropped 5 bases and J dropped 0 bases, with 17 bases sitting between them. CDR3 length: 17 residues.

The chain is built from TRBV5-6 and TRBJ2-7, with TRBD2 as a possible D gene (6 bases). The CDR3 has 15 amino acids. The V end lost 6 bases, the J end lost 3 bases, and 19 bases lay between the germline ends. Germline V gene lookup returns CDR1 SGHDT and CDR2 YYEEEE. The CDR3 DNA reads as TGTGCCAGCATCCGGACCGGGACTGGCGACTACGAGCAGTACTTC. Its translation: CASIRTGTGDYEQYF.

The chain uses TRBV5-4 and TRBJ1-3; D may be TRBD1 (5 bases). The CDR3 has 16 residues. The V gene's germline CDR1 is SGHNT and CDR2 YYREEE (reference sequence). V dropped 1 base and J dropped 1 base, with 12 bases sitting between them. CDR3 bases: TGTGCCAGCAGCTTGCGGCAGGGAACTTCTGGAAACACCATATATTTT. Its translation: CASSLRQGTSGNTIYF.

The rearrangement joins TRBV5-1 to TRBJ2-2, with 10 nucleotides matching TRBD2. V lost 3 bases and J lost 2; bases outside the gene matches: 4. The CDR3 spans 16 residues. From germline, CDR1 is SGHRS and CDR2 YFSETQ. CDR3 residues: CASSYGLAVNTGELFF. The CDR3 DNA reads TGCGCCAGCAGCTACGGACTAGCGGTTAACACCGGGGAGCTGTTTTTT. The variable domain in full, with the rest retrieved from reference TRBV5-1 and TRBJ2-2, is KAGVTQTPRYLIKTRGQQVTLSCSPISGHRSVSWYQQTPGQGLQFLFEYFSETQRNKGNFPGRFSGRQFSNSRSEMNVSTLELGDSALYLCASSYGLAVNTGELFFGEGSRLTVL.

As concerns this clone: Other DNA sequences within the sample encode an identical CDR3. The gene calls are TRBV5-1 and TRBJ2-5; TRBD1 agrees at 7 bases. The CDR3 consists of 14 residues. Trimming at V came to 2 bases and at J to 1 base, leaving 2 bases not matched to a gene. The germline V gene encodes CDR1 SGHRS and CDR2 YFSETQ. The CDR3 DNA follows: TGCGCCAGCAGCTTAGGGACAGCCCAAGAGACCCAGTACTTC. Its translation: CASSLGTAQETQYF.

The count of this clone is one. This rearrangement joins TRBV5-8 to TRBJ1-2, with D perhaps matching TRBD1 (6 bases). Trimming took 4 bases from V and 5 from J, leaving 12 bases between them. The CDR3 is made up of 13 amino acids. Germline assignment: CDR1 SGHTS and CDR2 YDEGEE. CDR3 sequence: CASSKKQGYGYTF. CDR3 nucleotide sequence: TGTGCCAGCAGCAAAAAACAGGGTTATGGCTACACCTTC.

The CDR3: CASSLHGGESTDTQYF. Here the CDR3 DNA reads TGCGCCAGCAGCCTCCACGGCGGGGAGAGCACAGATACGCAGTATTTT. The chain combines TRBV4-3 with TRBJ2-3; possible D gene TRBD2, 6 bases. The CDR3 loop spans 16 amino acids. Looked up from germline, CDR1 is LGHNA and CDR2 is YSLEER. The V end was cut by 4 bases, the J end by 0 bases, with 14 bases between.

The rearrangement uses TRBV18 and TRBJ2-1; 7 bases match TRBD2. This CDR3 region has 15 residues. The V gene end was trimmed by 3 bases and the J gene end by 0 bases; junction bases not matched to a gene: 2. Germline V lookup: CDR1 KGHSH, CDR2 LQKENI. CDR3 protein: CASSPPSGSYNEQFF. The CDR3 DNA follows: TGTGCCAGCTCACCCCCTAGCGGCTCCTACAATGAGCAGTTCTTC.

The V gene is TRBV6-1, the J gene TRBJ2-5; D remains ambiguous. Per germline, CDR1 MNHNS and CDR2 SASEGT. The CDR3 covers 11 residues. Trimming took off 6 bases at V and 5 bases at J, with 7 bases between the two ends. The CDR3 is CASRDRETQYF. The CDR3 region has the DNA TGTGCCAGCAGGGATCGGGAGACCCAGTACTTC.

The chain is built from TRBV7-9 and TRBJ2-5; possible D gene TRBD2, 6 bases. CDR1 and CDR2 (germline): SEHNR, FQNEAQ (reference sequence). This CDR3 has 11 amino acids. The V and J ends lost 5 bases and 14 bases respectively, with 15 bases between them. The CDR3 coding sequence is TGTGCCAGCAGCCATGGGACTGGCCCTTACTTC. It encodes CASSHGTGPYF.

The J gene is TRBJ1-4, the V gene TRBV6-1; 8 nucleotides line up with TRBD1. V lost 2 bases to trimming and J lost 7 bases; unmatched junction nucleotides: 6. The CDR3 covers 15 residues. Germline V lookup: CDR1 MNHNS, CDR2 SASEGT. CDR3 DNA sequence: TGTGCCAGCAGTGAACCCGGGACAGGAAGTGAAAAACTGTTTTTT. This gives the protein CASSEPGTGSEKLFF.

The DNA of the CDR3 is TGTGCCAGCAGCTTAGGCGGGGGTAGTGACTATGGCTACACCTTC. This gives the protein CASSLGGGSDYGYTF. V gene TRBV7-2 combines with J gene TRBJ1-2; possible D gene TRBD1, 5 bases. This CDR3 region has 15 residues. V was trimmed by 1 base and J by 3 bases, leaving 12 bases between them. The germline V gene encodes CDR1 SGHTA and CDR2 FQGNSA.

This clone was picked up one time. This chain links TRBV5-1 with TRBJ2-1; D call uncertain. The CDR3 is made up of 15 amino acids. V was clipped by 4 bases and J by 0 bases, with 11 bases between them. CDR1 is SGHRS, CDR2 YFSETQ, per germline. As DNA, the CDR3 is TGCGCCAGCAGCCCCGACCCTAACTCCTACAATGAGCAGTTCTTC. Translating gives CASSPDPNSYNEQFF.

The chain joins TRBV7-9 to TRBJ2-1; no reliable D call. The CDR3 totals 13 residues. CDR1 and CDR2 from the germline V gene are SEHNR and FQNEAQ (reference sequence). V was pared by 1 base and J by 2 bases, with 3 bases between. The chain's CDR3 is CASSLGTYNEQFF. In DNA form, the CDR3 reads TGTGCCAGCAGCTTAGGAACCTACAATGAGCAGTTCTTC.

The chain recombines TRBV11-2 with TRBJ2-7, with a tentative D call TRBD2 (7 bases). The length of the CDR3 is 14 residues. Looked up from germline, CDR1 is SGHAT and CDR2 is FQNNGV. V shed 5 bases and J shed 11 bases, with 22 bases lying between them. CDR3 nucleotides: TGTGCCAGCAGCCCACCACGGGGGGCTAGGGACAAGTACTTC. Translating gives CASSPPRGARDKYF.

This clone appeared once. The rearrangement links TRBV28 to TRBJ1-5; 7 bases align to TRBD1. Looked up from germline, CDR1 is MDHEN and CDR2 is SYDVKM. The CDR3 contains 15 residues. V was pared by 7 bases and J by 4 bases, with 10 bases of the junction left unmatched. The CDR3 loop is CASNHWDRPNQPQHF. In DNA, the CDR3 is TGTGCCAGCAACCATTGGGACAGACCTAATCAGCCCCAGCATTTT.

The rearrangement links TRBV6-5 to TRBJ2-7; perhaps D is TRBD1 or TRBD2 (5 bases each). This CDR3 is 14 amino acids long. Germline lookup yields CDR1 MNHEY and CDR2 SVGAGI. V lost 5 bases and J 9 bases, leaving 20 bases between the germline ends. The CDR3 here is CASSPGTLGLWQYF. CDR3 DNA sequence: TGTGCCAGCAGTCCCGGGACCTTGGGATTATGGCAGTACTTC.

The CDR3 sequence: CASIRTGEETQYF. In nucleotides, the CDR3 is TGCGCCAGCATAAGGACAGGGGAAGAGACCCAGTACTTC. The chain joins TRBV5-1 to TRBJ2-5, with 9 bases aligning to TRBD1. This CDR3 has 13 residues. V was pared by 6 bases and J by 3 bases, with 3 bases of the junction left unmatched. Germline V gives CDR1 SGHRS, CDR2 YFSETQ.

This sequence joins TRBV30 and TRBJ2-2; maybe TRBD2 (6 bases). The CDR3 is 16 residues long. V lost 3 bases and J lost 3, with 17 bases in between. CDR1 is GTSNPN and CDR2 is SVGIG in the germline V gene (reference sequence). The CDR3 DNA is TGTGCCTGGAGGTGGGTCCGGCTAGCGTACACCGGGGAGCTGTTTTTT. Its protein is CAWRWVRLAYTGELFF.

The chain couples TRBV6-6 to TRBJ2-2; D may match TRBD1 or TRBD2 (5 bases each). This CDR3 comprises 14 residues. Germline-derived CDR1 and CDR2 are MNHNY and SVGAGI (reference sequence). The germline V and J ends were trimmed by 8 bases and 1 base, with 11 bases remaining between them. CDR3: CASPRDQNTGELFF. The CDR3 coding sequence is TGTGCCAGCCCTCGGGACCAGAACACCGGGGAGCTGTTTTTT.

This clone has just one count. This chain uses TRBV7-6 with TRBJ2-3; unclear D gene. The CDR3 has 15 residues. V was shortened by 0 bases and J by 9 bases, with 16 bases between the two germline ends. The germline V gene encodes CDR1 SGHVS and CDR2 FNYEAQ. The CDR3 DNA follows: TGTGCCAGCAGCTTAGCGTTTAGGGAAGGGCAGACGCAGTATTTT. This codes for CASSLAFREGQTQYF.

V is TRBV7-2 and J is TRBJ1-2, with D hard to call. Germline V lookup: CDR1 SGHTA, CDR2 FQGNSA. With 3 bases removed from V and 9 bases from J, the gap between germline ends came to 20 bases. This CDR3 comprises 15 residues. The CDR3 nucleotides read TGTGCCAGCAGCTTGTCCCCGACGAAAGGCGGACGCTACACCTTC. Translated, it gives CASSLSPTKGGRYTF.